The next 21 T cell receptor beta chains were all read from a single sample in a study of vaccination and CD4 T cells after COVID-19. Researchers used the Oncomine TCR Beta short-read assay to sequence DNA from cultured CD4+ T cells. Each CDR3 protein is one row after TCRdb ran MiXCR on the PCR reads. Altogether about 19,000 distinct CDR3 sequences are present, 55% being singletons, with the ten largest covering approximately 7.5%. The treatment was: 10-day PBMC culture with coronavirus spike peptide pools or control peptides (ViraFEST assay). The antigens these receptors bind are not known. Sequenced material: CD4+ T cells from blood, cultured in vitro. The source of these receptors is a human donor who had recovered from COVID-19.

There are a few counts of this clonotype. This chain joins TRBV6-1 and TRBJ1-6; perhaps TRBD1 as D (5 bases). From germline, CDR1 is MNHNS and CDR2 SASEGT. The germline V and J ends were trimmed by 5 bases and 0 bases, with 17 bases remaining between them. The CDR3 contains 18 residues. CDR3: CASSRREIGNSYNSPLHF. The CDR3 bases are TGTGCCAGCAGTCGCAGGGAAATCGGGAACTCCTATAATTCACCCCTCCACTTT.

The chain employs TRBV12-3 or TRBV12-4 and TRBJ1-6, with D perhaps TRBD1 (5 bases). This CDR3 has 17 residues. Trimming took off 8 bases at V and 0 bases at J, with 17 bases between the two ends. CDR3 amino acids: CASLRRGSSSYNSPLHF. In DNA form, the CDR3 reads TGTGCCAGCCTCCGGAGGGGCTCCAGCTCCTATAATTCACCCCTCCACTTT.

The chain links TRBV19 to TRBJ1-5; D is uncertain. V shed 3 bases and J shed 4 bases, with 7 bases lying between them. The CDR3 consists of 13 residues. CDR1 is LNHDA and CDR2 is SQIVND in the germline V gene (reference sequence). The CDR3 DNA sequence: TGTGCCAGTAGTATCGAGGTTAATCAGCCCCAGCATTTT. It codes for CASSIEVNQPQHF.

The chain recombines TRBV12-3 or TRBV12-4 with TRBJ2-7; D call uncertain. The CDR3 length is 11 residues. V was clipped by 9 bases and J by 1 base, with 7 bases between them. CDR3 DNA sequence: TGTGCCAGGACTGATTCCTACGAGCAGTACTTC. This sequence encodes CARTDSYEQYF.

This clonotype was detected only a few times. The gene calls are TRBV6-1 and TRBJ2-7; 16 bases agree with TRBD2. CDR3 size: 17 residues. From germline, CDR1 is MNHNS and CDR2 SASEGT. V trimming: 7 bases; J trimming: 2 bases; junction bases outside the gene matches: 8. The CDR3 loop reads CASMTGLAGGETYEQYF. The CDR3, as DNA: TGTGCCAGCATGACGGGACTAGCGGGAGGGGAAACCTACGAGCAGTACTTC.

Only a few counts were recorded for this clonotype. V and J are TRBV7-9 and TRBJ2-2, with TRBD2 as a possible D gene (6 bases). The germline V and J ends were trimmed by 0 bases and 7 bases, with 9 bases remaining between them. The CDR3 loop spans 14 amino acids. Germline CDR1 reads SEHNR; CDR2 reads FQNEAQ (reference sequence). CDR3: CASSLAGGVGELFF. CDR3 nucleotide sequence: TGTGCCAGCAGCTTAGCGGGAGGTGTCGGGGAGCTGTTTTTT.

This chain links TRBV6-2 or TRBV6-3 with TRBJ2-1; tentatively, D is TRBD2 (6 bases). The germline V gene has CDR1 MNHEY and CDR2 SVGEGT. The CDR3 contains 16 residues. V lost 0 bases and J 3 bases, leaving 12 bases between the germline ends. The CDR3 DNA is TGTGCCAGCAGTTACTCGTTGACTAGTCACTACAATGAGCAGTTCTTC. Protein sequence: CASSYSLTSHYNEQFF.

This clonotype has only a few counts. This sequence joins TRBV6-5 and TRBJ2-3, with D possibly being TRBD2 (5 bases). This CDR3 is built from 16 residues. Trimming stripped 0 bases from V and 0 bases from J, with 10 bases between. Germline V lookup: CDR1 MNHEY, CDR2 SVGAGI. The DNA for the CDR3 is TGTGCCAGCAGTTACTCGGGAGACCCGAGCACAGATACGCAGTATTTT. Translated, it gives CASSYSGDPSTDTQYF.

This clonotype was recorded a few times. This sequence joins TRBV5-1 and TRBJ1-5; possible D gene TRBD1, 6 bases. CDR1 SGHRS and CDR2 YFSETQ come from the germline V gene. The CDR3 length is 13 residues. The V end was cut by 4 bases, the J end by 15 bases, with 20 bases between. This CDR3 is CASSPPDRLKLHF. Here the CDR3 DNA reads TGCGCCAGCAGCCCTCCCGACAGGCTAAAGTTGCATTTT.

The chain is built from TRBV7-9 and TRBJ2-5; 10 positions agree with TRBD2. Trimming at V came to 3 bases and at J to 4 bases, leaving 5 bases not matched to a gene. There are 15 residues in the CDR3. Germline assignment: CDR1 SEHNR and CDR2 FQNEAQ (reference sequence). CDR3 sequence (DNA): TGTGCCAGCAGCTTCTCTAGCGGGAGAACAGAGACCCAGTACTTC. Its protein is CASSFSSGRTETQYF.

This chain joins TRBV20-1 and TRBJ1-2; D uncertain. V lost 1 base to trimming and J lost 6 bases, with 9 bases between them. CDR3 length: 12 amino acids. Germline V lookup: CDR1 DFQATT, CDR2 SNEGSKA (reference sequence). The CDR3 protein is CSARGGMNGYTF. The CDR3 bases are TGCAGTGCTAGAGGAGGGATGAATGGCTACACCTTC.

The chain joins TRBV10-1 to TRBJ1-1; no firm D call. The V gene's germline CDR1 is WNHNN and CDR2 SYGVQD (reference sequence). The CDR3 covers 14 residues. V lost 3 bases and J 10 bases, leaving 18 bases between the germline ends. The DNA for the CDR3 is TGCGCCAGCAGTGATGGCCCCCCCGGTTTTCCAGCTTTCTTT. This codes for CASSDGPPGFPAFF.

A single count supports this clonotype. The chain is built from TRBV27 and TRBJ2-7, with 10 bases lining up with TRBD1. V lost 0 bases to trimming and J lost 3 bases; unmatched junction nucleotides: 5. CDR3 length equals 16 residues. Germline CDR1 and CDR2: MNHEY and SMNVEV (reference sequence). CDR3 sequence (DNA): TGTGCCAGCAGTTTATCGTTCCGGACAGGGGGCTACGAGCAGTACTTC. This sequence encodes CASSLSFRTGGYEQYF.

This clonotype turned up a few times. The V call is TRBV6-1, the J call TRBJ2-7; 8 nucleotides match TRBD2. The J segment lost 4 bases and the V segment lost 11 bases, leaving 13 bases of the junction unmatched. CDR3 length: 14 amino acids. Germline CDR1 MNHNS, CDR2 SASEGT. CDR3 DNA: TGTGCCTCAACACCCCCGGGAGGGTTATACGAGCAGTACTTC. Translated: CASTPPGGLYEQYF.

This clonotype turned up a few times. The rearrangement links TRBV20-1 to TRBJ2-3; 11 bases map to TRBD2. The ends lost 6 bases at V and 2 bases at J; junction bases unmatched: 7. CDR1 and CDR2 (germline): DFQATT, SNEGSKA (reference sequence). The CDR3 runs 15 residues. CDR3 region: CSAPSSGRSTDTQYF. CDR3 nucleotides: TGCAGTGCCCCCTCTAGCGGGAGGTCCACAGATACGCAGTATTTT.

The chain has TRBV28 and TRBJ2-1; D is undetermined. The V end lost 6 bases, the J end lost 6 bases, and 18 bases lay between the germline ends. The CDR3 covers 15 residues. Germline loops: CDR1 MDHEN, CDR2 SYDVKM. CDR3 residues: CASSPVMEHSNEQFF. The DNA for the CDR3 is TGTGCCAGCAGCCCAGTGATGGAGCACTCCAATGAGCAGTTCTTC. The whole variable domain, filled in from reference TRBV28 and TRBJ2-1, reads DVKVTQSSRYLVKRTGEKVFLECVQDMDHENMFWYRQDPGLGLRLIYFSYDVKMKEKGDIPEGYSVSREKKERFSLILESASTNQTSMYLCASSPVMEHSNEQFFGPGTRLTVL.

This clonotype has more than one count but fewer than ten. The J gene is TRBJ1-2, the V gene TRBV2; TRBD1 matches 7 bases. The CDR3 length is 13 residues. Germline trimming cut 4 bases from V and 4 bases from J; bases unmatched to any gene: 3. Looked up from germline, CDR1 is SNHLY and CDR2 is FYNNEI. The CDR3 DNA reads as TGTGCCAGCAGTGGACAGGGAGTCTATGGCTACACCTTC. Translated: CASSGQGVYGYTF.

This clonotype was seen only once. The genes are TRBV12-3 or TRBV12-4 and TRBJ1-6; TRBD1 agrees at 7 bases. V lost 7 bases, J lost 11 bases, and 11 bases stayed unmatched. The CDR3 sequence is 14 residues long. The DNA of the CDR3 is TGTGCCAGCACCCTGGGGGACAGTGGGACACCCCTCCACTTT. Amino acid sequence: CASTLGDSGTPLHF.

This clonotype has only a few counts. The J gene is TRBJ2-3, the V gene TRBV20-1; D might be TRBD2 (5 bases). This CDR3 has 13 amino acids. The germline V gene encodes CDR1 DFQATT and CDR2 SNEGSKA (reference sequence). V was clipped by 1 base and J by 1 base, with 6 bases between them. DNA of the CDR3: TGCAGTGCTAGAGGTAGCGGCACAGATACGCAGTATTTT. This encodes CSARGSGTDTQYF.

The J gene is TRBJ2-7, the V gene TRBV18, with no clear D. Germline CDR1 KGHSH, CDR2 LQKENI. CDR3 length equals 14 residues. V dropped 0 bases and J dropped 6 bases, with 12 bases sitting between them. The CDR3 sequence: CASSPPPDGVEQYF. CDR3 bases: TGTGCCAGCTCACCACCACCAGACGGCGTCGAGCAGTACTTC.

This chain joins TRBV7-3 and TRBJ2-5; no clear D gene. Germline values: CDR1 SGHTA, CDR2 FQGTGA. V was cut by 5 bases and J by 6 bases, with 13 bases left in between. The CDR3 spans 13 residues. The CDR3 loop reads CASSLDVGKTQYF. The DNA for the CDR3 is TGTGCCAGCAGCCTCGATGTGGGAAAGACCCAGTACTTC.